Presented here are 26 T cell receptor beta chains from one specimen sequenced in a study of T cells in Graves' hyperthyroidism and ophthalmopathy. TCR beta CDR3 regions were amplified from RNA. HTBI primers were employed in a first-round RT-PCR of the TCR CDR3. TCRdb used MiXCR to reprocess the multiplex PCR reads, holding one entry per CDR3 protein. In the table there are around 440,000 distinct CDR3 sequences, around 14% of which are singletons. The sample comprised blood. These receptors were taken from a woman under 30 with Graves' hyperthyroidism.

This clonotype was seen ten or more times. The genes are TRBV5-6 and TRBJ2-3, with D possibly being TRBD1 (5 bases). The CDR3 is 14 amino acids. V gave up 2 bases and J gave up 4 bases, with 11 bases separating them. The germline V gene has CDR1 SGHDT and CDR2 YYEEEE. This CDR3 reads CASSFGAGPDTQYF. In DNA form, the CDR3 reads TGTGCCAGCAGCTTTGGGGCCGGCCCAGATACGCAGTATTTT.

This clonotype was counted many times. The chain employs TRBV27 and TRBJ2-5, with D perhaps given as TRBD1 or TRBD2 (6 bases each). This CDR3 contains 15 residues. CDR1 and CDR2 from the germline V gene are MNHEY and SMNVEV (reference sequence). Deletions cut 4 bases from V and 0 bases from J, with 12 bases between. CDR3 sequence reads: CASSSWGDNQETQYF. The CDR3, as DNA: TGTGCCAGCAGTTCTTGGGGGGACAACCAAGAGACCCAGTACTTC.

This clonotype came up many times. V is TRBV28 and J is TRBJ2-1; 10 bases line up with TRBD2. This CDR3 has 15 amino acids. The J segment lost 0 bases and the V segment lost 4 bases, leaving 0 bases of the junction unmatched. The germline V gene has CDR1 MDHEN and CDR2 SYDVKM. In DNA form, the CDR3 reads TGTGCCAGCAGTTCTAGCGGGAGCTCCTACAATGAGCAGTTCTTC. Translating gives CASSSSGSSYNEQFF.

The rearrangement joins TRBV24-1 to TRBJ1-5; D remains unclear. From germline, CDR1 is KGHDR and CDR2 SFDVKD. The V end was cut by 2 bases, the J end by 9 bases, with 7 bases between. The CDR3 totals 12 residues. The CDR3 region is CATSDSTRPQHF. The CDR3 nucleotides read TGTGCCACCAGTGATTCCACTCGGCCCCAGCATTTT.

This clonotype came up many times. The chain couples TRBV6-5 to TRBJ2-3; D gene unclear. From germline, CDR1 is MNHEY and CDR2 SVGAGI. The CDR3 spans 12 residues. Deletions cut 0 bases from V and 5 bases from J, with 3 bases between. CDR3 region: CASSYSGDTQYF. The CDR3 DNA reads as TGTGCCAGCAGTTACTCGGGAGATACGCAGTATTTT.

The chain joins TRBV6-1 to TRBJ1-2, with D perhaps matching TRBD1 (5 bases). This CDR3 is 16 amino acids long. Germline-derived CDR1 and CDR2 are MNHNS and SASEGT. V was shortened by 6 bases and J by 4 bases, with 21 bases between the two germline ends. The CDR3 region has the DNA TGTGCCAGCAGCCTACTGGGACCGGGAGCCGTCTATGGCTACACCTTC. It translates to CASSLLGPGAVYGYTF.

V is TRBV10-2 and J is TRBJ1-5, with 8 bases that match TRBD1. V was pared by 6 bases and J by 4 bases, with 5 bases of the junction left unmatched. Germline V lookup: CDR1 WSHSY, CDR2 SAAADI. CDR3 length equals 14 residues. This CDR3 is CASRTGQGNQPQHF. As DNA, the CDR3 is TGCGCCAGCAGAACCGGACAGGGTAATCAGCCCCAGCATTTT.

This clonotype was counted between two and nine times. This rearrangement joins TRBV11-2 to TRBJ1-1; D uncertain. Trimming removed 5 bases at V and 2 bases at J, with 9 bases between. This CDR3 has 13 amino acids. The V gene's germline CDR1 is SGHAT and CDR2 FQNNGV. In DNA, the CDR3 is TGTGCCAGCAGCCAATCTATTAACACTGAAGCTTTCTTT. Protein product: CASSQSINTEAFF.

The chain recombines TRBV4-2 with TRBJ1-4; 7 bases map to TRBD1. This CDR3 region has 16 residues. With V trimmed by 5 bases and J by 3 bases, 9 bases remained unmatched. Germline V CDR1 and CDR2: LGHNA, YNFKEQ. CDR3 sequence: CASSNLVGQPNEKLFF. As DNA, the CDR3 is TGTGCCAGCAGCAACCTCGTGGGACAGCCTAATGAAAAACTGTTTTTT.

This clonotype showed up just a few times. V usage is TRBV2 and J usage is TRBJ2-7; the D gene is possibly TRBD1 (6 bases). The V gene lost 0 bases and the J gene lost 4 bases, with 7 bases spanning the gap. The CDR3 covers 13 residues. Germline V gene sequence: CDR1 SNHLY, CDR2 FYNNEI. CDR3 nucleotide sequence: TGTGCCAGCAGTGAAGCGGGGGCGTACGAGCAGTACTTC. Its translation: CASSEAGAYEQYF.

This clonotype was seen many times. The V gene is TRBV7-2, the J gene TRBJ1-1; 8 nucleotides align to TRBD1. V lost 3 bases and J lost 7; bases outside the gene matches: 1. This CDR3 contains 12 residues. Germline V gene lookup returns CDR1 SGHTA and CDR2 FQGNSA. CDR3 bases: TGTGCCAGCAGCTTTGGACAGGGTGAAGCTTTCTTT. Its translation: CASSFGQGEAFF.

This clonotype came up many times. This rearrangement joins TRBV12-3 or TRBV12-4 to TRBJ1-1; possible D gene TRBD1, 5 bases. V lost 7 bases, J lost 4 bases, and 13 bases lay in between. The CDR3 is 13 residues long. CDR3 bases: TGTGCCAGCACTCTTAATGGGGGCACTGAAGCTTTCTTT. Translating it yields CASTLNGGTEAFF.

The rearrangement joins TRBV29-1 to TRBJ2-3; TRBD1 might be the D (8 bases). Deletions cut 7 bases from V and 4 bases from J, with 18 bases between. CDR1 and CDR2 (germline): SQVTM, ANQGSEA. There are 14 residues in the CDR3. CDR3 sequence reads: CSATGEGGADTQYF. The CDR3 nucleotides are TGCAGCGCGACAGGGGAGGGTGGGGCAGATACGCAGTATTTT.

This clonotype has just a few counts. The V and J genes are TRBV18 and TRBJ2-1; 8 nucleotides align to TRBD1. Germline values: CDR1 KGHSH, CDR2 LQKENI. The CDR3 is 16 amino acids. V lost 1 base and J lost 6; bases outside the gene matches: 8. DNA of the CDR3: TGTGCCAGCTCACCACTGGGTGGACAGGGCTCCAATGAGCAGTTCTTC. It translates to CASSPLGGQGSNEQFF.

The chain has TRBV29-1 and TRBJ2-5; 11 nucleotides align to TRBD2. The CDR3 length is 15 residues. Germline V CDR1 and CDR2: SQVTM, ANQGSEA. V dropped 4 bases and J dropped 4; count of bases not matched to a gene: 8. The CDR3 sequence: CSVGTSGGPGETQYF. The CDR3 nucleotides read TGCAGCGTTGGTACTAGCGGGGGACCAGGAGAGACCCAGTACTTC.

This clonotype has at least ten counts. The rearrangement links TRBV28 to TRBJ2-2; 8 positions agree with TRBD2. Germline trimming cut 5 bases from V and 2 bases from J; bases unmatched to any gene: 4. This CDR3 comprises 15 residues. Germline lookup yields CDR1 MDHEN and CDR2 SYDVKM. CDR3 amino acids: CASSTSGGNTGELFF. The CDR3 coding sequence is TGTGCCAGCAGTACCAGCGGGGGAAACACCGGGGAGCTGTTTTTT.

Ten or more counts support this clonotype. The V gene is TRBV18, the J gene TRBJ2-3, with TRBD2 matching over 8 bases. The CDR3 is made up of 18 amino acids. Germline values: CDR1 KGHSH, CDR2 LQKENI. V dropped 2 bases and J dropped 4; count of bases not matched to a gene: 14. CDR3 sequence: CASSPALRATSGADTQYF. CDR3 nucleotide sequence: TGTGCCAGCTCACCAGCTCTTCGGGCTACTAGCGGCGCAGATACGCAGTATTTT.

In this sample, this clonotype turned up a few times. This sequence joins TRBV6-1 and TRBJ1-2; the D gene is possibly TRBD1 (6 bases). With 4 bases removed from V and 4 bases from J, the gap between germline ends came to 16 bases. Germline CDR1 reads MNHNS; CDR2 reads SASEGT. The CDR3 totals 15 residues. The CDR3 loop is CASSALAGDAYGYTF. In DNA form, the CDR3 reads TGTGCCAGCAGTGCGCTGGCAGGGGACGCCTATGGCTACACCTTC.

This clonotype was picked up many times. This sequence joins TRBV28 and TRBJ1-1, with D possibly matching TRBD1 (6 bases). The germline V gene encodes CDR1 MDHEN and CDR2 SYDVKM. V lost 6 bases and J lost 4, with 9 bases in between. The CDR3 has 12 residues. The CDR3 DNA reads TGTGCCAGCAGGGACAGCAGCACTGAAGCTTTCTTT. Its translation: CASRDSSTEAFF.

This clonotype was recorded at least ten times. The CDR3 loop reads CASSLVPGNEQFF. The CDR3 DNA sequence: TGCGCCAGCAGCTTGGTCCCGGGGAATGAGCAGTTCTTC. The rearrangement uses TRBV5-1 and TRBJ2-1, with a possible D match to TRBD2 (5 bases). Trimming took 0 bases from V and 7 from J, leaving 8 bases between them. The CDR3 consists of 13 residues. Germline V gives CDR1 SGHRS, CDR2 YFSETQ. The full variable domain, completed using reference TRBV5-1 and TRBJ2-1, is KAGVTQTPRYLIKTRGQQVTLSCSPISGHRSVSWYQQTPGQGLQFLFEYFSETQRNKGNFPGRFSGRQFSNSRSEMNVSTLELGDSALYLCASSLVPGNEQFFGPGTRLTVL.

To note about this clonotype: Germline and junction disagree at one end, which may indicate a read error. The CDR3 sequence: CASTLVVSTVGSEQFF. CDR3 DNA sequence: TGTGCCAGCACTTTAGTGGTATCGACAGTAGGTAGTGAGCAGTTCTTC. The gene calls are TRBV27 and TRBJ2-1, with D possibly being TRBD1 (5 bases). The CDR3 runs to 16 residues. Germline CDR1 is MNHEY and CDR2 is SMNVEV (reference sequence).

This clonotype appeared many times. J is TRBJ2-3 and V is TRBV7-2; 10 nucleotides agree with TRBD2. V lost 1 base and J lost 6; bases outside the gene matches: 10. The germline V gene encodes CDR1 SGHTA and CDR2 FQGNSA. CDR3 length: 17 amino acids. The CDR3 DNA sequence: TGTGCCAGCAGCTTAGTCGCTAGCGGGAGCTGGGTGGATACGCAGTATTTT. Amino acids: CASSLVASGSWVDTQYF.

At least ten counts were recorded for this clonotype. A much larger clone lies a single base off, so this may be a read error. The chain uses TRBV6-1 and TRBJ2-3, with D hard to call. CDR3 size: 11 residues. Trimming took off 6 bases at V and 2 bases at J, with 3 bases between the two ends. The germline V gene encodes CDR1 MNHNS and CDR2 SASEGT. The CDR3 reads CASRYTDTQYF. CDR3 DNA: TGTGCCAGCAGGTACACAGATACGCAGTATTTT.

The chain employs TRBV24-1 and TRBJ1-2; D remains ambiguous. Germline CDR1 is KGHDR and CDR2 is SFDVKD. V dropped 3 bases and J dropped 8 bases, with 3 bases sitting between them. The CDR3 totals 10 residues. The CDR3, as DNA: TGTGCCACCAGTGATGAAGGCTACACCTTC. Residues: CATSDEGYTF.

In its sample, this clonotype was seen many times. The gene calls are TRBV28 and TRBJ2-5, with 9 bases identical to TRBD1. The CDR3 extends over 15 amino acids. V was pared by 6 bases and J by 2 bases, with 7 bases of the junction left unmatched. Germline lookup yields CDR1 MDHEN and CDR2 SYDVKM. CDR3 residues: CASRQIGTGQETQYF. For the CDR3, the DNA is TGTGCCAGCAGACAAATAGGGACAGGGCAAGAGACCCAGTACTTC.

The V and J genes are TRBV10-3 and TRBJ2-7; D is possibly TRBD2 (5 bases). The CDR3 has 18 residues. Trimming cost V 0 bases and J 3 bases, with 21 bases left between them. CDR1 and CDR2 (germline): ENHRY, SYGVKD. Here the CDR3 reads CAISESMTRRSEGYEQYF. The CDR3 nucleotides read TGTGCCATCAGTGAGTCTATGACTCGGAGGAGTGAGGGCTACGAGCAGTACTTC.